One T cell receptor (beta chain) is described in this entry. What it binds is not known. The data derive from a study of CD4+ T cells in melanoma. Study-level findings and limits: Reportedly, melanoma neoantigen-specific CD4+ T cells showed varied differentiation states. A reported correlation linked neoantigen-specific CD4+ T cells to CD8+, macrophage and B cell function.

Method: immunoSEQ multiplex PCR; TCRdb's copy keeps in-frame clones and lacks some. The data contain roughly 10,000 clones, around two thirds of them singletons. The receptor's source is a human donor with melanoma. The sample comprised cells from a culture (not recorded whether cultured in vitro).

The CDR3 here is CATSRAVGGGRTDTQYF. The CDR3 coding sequence is TGTGCCACCAGCAGAGCTGTAGGGGGCGGGAGGACAGATACGCAGTATTTT. The chain joins TRBV15 to TRBJ2-3; maybe TRBD2 (8 bases). The CDR3 sequence is 17 residues long. Germline V gene sequence: CDR1 LNHNV, CDR2 YYDKDF (reference sequence). The V and J ends lost 1 base and 3 bases respectively, with 17 bases between them.